The next 30 T cell receptor beta chains were all read from a single sample in a study of blood T cell repertoires in COVID-19. Produced via immunoSEQ multiplex PCR; TCRdb's table is partial and in-frame only. Among 200,000 or so clones listed, 80% to 90% were seen once. The sequencing input was peripheral blood. These receptors originate from a man between 65 and 85 years old with active or convalescent COVID-19.

J is TRBJ2-3 and V is TRBV19, with 12 bases lining up with TRBD1. The CDR3 sequence is 15 residues long. The V and J ends lost 5 bases and 6 bases, in that order; junction bases with no gene match: 6. Germline-derived CDR1 and CDR2 are LNHDA and SQIVND (reference sequence). Written as DNA, the CDR3 is TGTGCCAGTAGTTGGGGGACAGGGGGCGCGGATACGCAGTATTTT. Translation: CASSWGTGGADTQYF. Using reference TRBV19 and TRBJ2-3 for the parts outside the CDR3, the full variable domain is DGGITQSPKYLFRKEGQNVTLSCEQNLNHDAMYWYRQDPGQGLRLIYYSQIVNDFQKGDIAEGYSVSREKKESFPLTVTSAQKNPTAFYLCASSWGTGGADTQYFGPGTRLTVL.

The chain combines TRBV27 with TRBJ2-3; D possibly corresponds to TRBD2 (5 bases). Germline lookup yields CDR1 MNHEY and CDR2 SMNVEV (reference sequence). CDR3 length: 13 amino acids. Trimming removed 4 bases at V and 9 bases at J, with 14 bases between. The CDR3 nucleotides are TGTGCCAGCAGTTCAACCGGGGTGGGGACGCAGTATTTT. This encodes CASSSTGVGTQYF.

The J gene is TRBJ1-4, the V gene TRBV28, with a weak D call TRBD1 (6 bases). The germline gives CDR1 MDHEN, CDR2 SYDVKM. V was clipped by 6 bases and J by 6 bases, with 17 bases between them. The CDR3 runs to 15 residues. CDR3 region: CASRDERGHHEKLFF. CDR3 nucleotides: TGTGCCAGCAGGGACGAACGGGGACATCATGAAAAACTGTTTTTT.

V is TRBV18 and J is TRBJ2-5; D gene uncertain. The V end was cut by 5 bases, the J end by 2 bases, with 15 bases between. The CDR3 totals 15 residues. The germline V gene encodes CDR1 KGHSH and CDR2 LQKENI. The CDR3 here is CASSTPPLGQETQYF. Here the CDR3 DNA reads TGTGCCAGCTCAACCCCCCCTCTAGGACAAGAGACCCAGTACTTC.

The genes are TRBV19 and TRBJ1-3; D perhaps matches TRBD1 (5 bases). Germline V gene sequence: CDR1 LNHDA, CDR2 SQIVND (reference sequence). This CDR3 comprises 12 residues. Trimming took off 4 bases at V and 7 bases at J, with 8 bases between the two ends. The CDR3 region is CASSRRQNTIYF. The CDR3, as DNA: TGTGCCAGTAGTAGGAGACAGAACACCATATATTTT.

The chain employs TRBV24-1 and TRBJ2-3; 7 bases are a match to TRBD2. V gave up 4 bases and J gave up 5 bases; unmatched junction bases: 11. Germline assignment: CDR1 KGHDR and CDR2 SFDVKD. The CDR3 loop spans 16 amino acids. The CDR3 loop reads CATSDPRGGGEDTQYF. CDR3 DNA: TGTGCCACCAGTGACCCACGCGGGGGTGGTGAAGATACGCAGTATTTT.

The rearrangement joins TRBV6-5 to TRBJ1-6; 7 bases are a match to TRBD1. CDR3 size: 15 residues. Germline CDR1 is MNHEY and CDR2 is SVGAGI. The ends lost 7 bases at V and 2 bases at J; junction bases unmatched: 5. CDR3 amino acids: CASNTGATYNSPLHF. Written as DNA, the CDR3 is TGTGCCAGCAATACAGGGGCAACCTATAATTCACCCCTCCACTTT.

The V and J genes are TRBV2 and TRBJ2-7, with D perhaps matching TRBD1 (6 bases). Trimming took 8 bases from V and 1 from J, leaving 15 bases between them. The CDR3 loop spans 14 amino acids. Germline lookup yields CDR1 SNHLY and CDR2 FYNNEI. The CDR3 DNA sequence: TGTGCCAGCCATCGGACAGATACTTCCTACGAGCAGTACTTC. Encoded protein: CASHRTDTSYEQYF.

The J gene is TRBJ1-4, the V gene TRBV18; 8 positions match TRBD1. Germline V lookup: CDR1 KGHSH, CDR2 LQKENI. The trim removed 4 bases at V and 8 bases at J, leaving 12 bases unmatched. CDR3 length equals 16 residues. CDR3 in amino acids: CASSQSPQGAGEKLFF. DNA for the CDR3: TGTGCCAGCTCACAAAGTCCCCAGGGGGCAGGAGAAAAACTGTTTTTT.

The V call is TRBV6-2 or TRBV6-3, the J call TRBJ2-1; TRBD2 might be the D (5 bases). The CDR3 runs 14 residues. Germline CDR1 MNHEY, CDR2 SVGEGT. The V and J ends lost 2 bases and 0 bases respectively, with 5 bases between them. CDR3 protein: CASSYLASYNEQFF. The DNA of the CDR3 is TGTGCCAGCAGTTACCTAGCCTCCTACAATGAGCAGTTCTTC.

The gene calls are TRBV2 and TRBJ1-6, with TRBD1 matching over 9 bases. Germline V gene data show CDR1 as SNHLY and CDR2 as FYNNEI. This CDR3 has 15 residues. Trimming took 4 bases from V and 7 from J; bases not matched to a gene: 5. In DNA form, the CDR3 reads TGTGCCAGCAGTGTTTCGGGACAGGGCAATTCACCCCTCCACTTT. Its protein product is CASSVSGQGNSPLHF.

This clone came up a few times. V and J are TRBV11-2 and TRBJ2-2, with TRBD2 as a possible D gene (6 bases). Germline V gives CDR1 SGHAT, CDR2 FQNNGV. Trimming removed 5 bases at V and 7 bases at J, with 8 bases between. The CDR3 sequence is 12 residues long. CDR3 sequence: CASSRGGGELFF. In nucleotides, the CDR3 is TGTGCCAGCAGCCGGGGAGGCGGGGAGCTGTTTTTT.

The chain is built from TRBV6-2 or TRBV6-3 and TRBJ2-1; TRBD2 matches 15 bases. Germline CDR1 is MNHEY and CDR2 is SVGEGT. CDR3 size: 19 residues. The V and J ends lost 0 bases and 3 bases, in that order; junction bases with no gene match: 6. This CDR3 reads CASSYSTGTSGRSYNEQFF. The CDR3, as DNA: TGTGCCAGCAGTTACTCGACCGGGACTAGCGGGAGGAGCTACAATGAGCAGTTCTTC.

This clone was seen just once. The rearrangement joins TRBV28 to TRBJ2-5; 7 bases align to TRBD2. CDR3 length equals 15 residues. With 2 bases clipped from V and 5 bases from J, the junction kept 8 bases outside the gene matches. Germline assignment: CDR1 MDHEN and CDR2 SYDVKM. The CDR3, as DNA: TGTGCCAGCAGTTTAGGTGCGGCCGGGGGGGAGACCCAGTACTTC. This codes for CASSLGAAGGETQYF.

V and J are TRBV20-1 and TRBJ1-1; D is unresolved. Germline lookup yields CDR1 DFQATT and CDR2 SNEGSKA (reference sequence). This CDR3 is 10 amino acids long. Trimming took off 4 bases at V and 6 bases at J, with 6 bases between the two ends. The CDR3 sequence: CSAMSPEAFF. The CDR3 nucleotides are TGCAGTGCTATGTCTCCTGAAGCTTTCTTT.

This clone was picked up one time. The chain is built from TRBV18 and TRBJ2-5; 7 bases fit TRBD1. The junction had 5 bases not matched to a gene; V was cut back by 3 bases and J by 7 bases. The CDR3 has 13 amino acids. Germline V lookup: CDR1 KGHSH, CDR2 LQKENI. This chain's CDR3 is CASSPDRVGTQYF. CDR3 bases: TGTGCCAGCTCACCTGACAGGGTGGGGACCCAGTACTTC.

This clone was counted between two and nine times. This sample includes further DNA sequences coding for the same CDR3. The J gene is TRBJ2-7, the V gene TRBV30; tentatively, D is TRBD2 (5 bases). V was cut by 3 bases and J by 1 base, with 7 bases left in between. Germline CDR1 GTSNPN, CDR2 SVGIG (reference sequence). This CDR3 has 12 amino acids. CDR3 nucleotides: TGTGCCTGGAGATCGGGGTCCTACGAGCAGTACTTC. It is translated as CAWRSGSYEQYF.

The chain recombines TRBV11-2 with TRBJ2-7; a weak D match, TRBD2 (6 bases). The CDR3 extends over 14 amino acids. Germline V gene sequence: CDR1 SGHAT, CDR2 FQNNGV. Trimming left V 1 base short and J 0 bases short, with 7 bases between. CDR3 in DNA: TGTGCCAGCAGCTTAGCCGGGAGCTCCTACGAGCAGTACTTC. Protein sequence: CASSLAGSSYEQYF. Combining the CDR3 with reference TRBV11-2 and TRBJ2-7 gives the whole variable domain EAGVAQSPRYKIIEKRQSVAFWCNPISGHATLYWYQQILGQGPKLLIQFQNNGVVDDSQLPKDRFSAERLKGVDSTLKIQPAKLEDSAVYLCASSLAGSSYEQYFGPGTRLTVT.

V and J are TRBV5-1 and TRBJ2-7; tentatively, D is TRBD1 (6 bases). The CDR3 totals 13 residues. Germline assignment: CDR1 SGHRS and CDR2 YFSETQ. V shed 5 bases and J shed 3 bases, with 12 bases lying between them. The CDR3 is CASRGTSLYEQYF. The CDR3 DNA follows: TGCGCCAGCAGGGGGACATCTCTCTACGAGCAGTACTTC.

Only a few counts were recorded for this clone. V usage is TRBV6-4 and J usage is TRBJ2-7; possible D gene TRBD1, 5 bases. Trimming left V 6 bases short and J 1 base short, with 19 bases between. The germline gives CDR1 MRHNA, CDR2 SNTAGT. This CDR3 spans 16 amino acids. This CDR3 is CASRALGIGASYEQYF. The CDR3 DNA sequence: TGTGCCAGCAGAGCCCTGGGTATAGGGGCGTCCTACGAGCAGTACTTC.

The chain joins TRBV18 to TRBJ2-4; D gene ambiguous. Per the germline V gene, CDR1 is KGHSH and CDR2 is LQKENI. With 0 bases removed from V and 3 bases from J, the gap between germline ends came to 12 bases. There are 16 residues in the CDR3. CDR3 in DNA: TGTGCCAGCTCACCACCGGTGGGCAGTGGCAAAAACATTCAGTACTTC. It codes for CASSPPVGSGKNIQYF. The variable domain in full, completed from reference TRBV18 and TRBJ2-4, reads NAGVMQNPRHLVRRRGQEARLRCSPMKGHSHVYWYRQLPEEGLKFMVYLQKENIIDESGMPKERFSAEFPKEGPSILRIQQVVRGDSAAYFCASSPPVGSGKNIQYFGAGTRLSVL.

The chain uses TRBV6-6 and TRBJ2-4; 12 nucleotides agree with TRBD1. The CDR3 spans 16 residues. Germline loops: CDR1 MNHNY, CDR2 SVGAGI (reference sequence). V was clipped by 4 bases and J by 2 bases; unmatched bases: 3. CDR3 amino acids: CASSSGTGGTKNIQYF. DNA of the CDR3: TGTGCCAGCAGTTCCGGGACAGGGGGCACCAAAAACATTCAGTACTTC.

This sequence joins TRBV28 and TRBJ1-5, with TRBD1 identical over 7 bases. With V trimmed by 6 bases and J by 3 bases, 5 bases remained unmatched. The germline V gene encodes CDR1 MDHEN and CDR2 SYDVKM. This CDR3 region has 14 residues. CDR3 bases: TGTGCCAGCAGCCGACAGGGCTACAATCAGCCCCAGCATTTT. It codes for CASSRQGYNQPQHF.

The chain employs TRBV10-1 and TRBJ2-5; 11 positions match TRBD2. Germline-derived CDR1 and CDR2 are WNHNN and SYGVQD (reference sequence). The CDR3 extends over 15 amino acids. V was pared by 3 bases and J by 5 bases, with 5 bases of the junction left unmatched. The CDR3 DNA reads as TGCGCCAGCAGTGAAGGGACTAGCGGTTCCGAGACCCAGTACTTC. Translation: CASSEGTSGSETQYF.

The count of this clone is one. The V call is TRBV6-5, the J call TRBJ1-2; D is perhaps TRBD1 (5 bases). Trimming left V 2 bases short and J 3 bases short, with 10 bases between. This CDR3 is 14 amino acids long. The germline gives CDR1 MNHEY, CDR2 SVGAGI. CDR3 residues: CASSYPDSDYGYTF. The CDR3, as DNA: TGTGCCAGCAGTTACCCCGACAGTGACTATGGCTACACCTTC.

This clone is a singleton in its sample. This CDR3 is CASRRQGSHEQYF. DNA for the CDR3: TGTGCCAGCAGACGACAGGGGAGCCACGAGCAGTACTTC. The chain is built from TRBV28 and TRBJ2-7; 8 bases match TRBD1. This CDR3 spans 13 amino acids. Trimming at V came to 6 bases and at J to 5 bases, leaving 6 bases not matched to a gene. Germline lookup yields CDR1 MDHEN and CDR2 SYDVKM.

Notes on this clone: The identical CDR3 is also encoded by other nucleotide sequences in the sample. The chain couples TRBV11-2 to TRBJ1-4; TRBD1 matches at 8 bases. V lost 5 bases, J lost 7 bases, and 6 bases stayed unmatched. The length of the CDR3 is 14 residues. Germline assignment: CDR1 SGHAT and CDR2 FQNNGV. The CDR3 loop is CASSLGQGGEKLFF. The CDR3 DNA is TGTGCCAGCAGCCTCGGACAGGGAGGTGAAAAACTGTTTTTT.

The chain employs TRBV6-5 and TRBJ1-1, with D hard to call. V lost 6 bases to trimming and J lost 4 bases, with 12 bases between them. The CDR3 loop spans 13 amino acids. CDR1 and CDR2 from the germline V gene are MNHEY and SVGAGI. The CDR3 DNA reads as TGTGCCAGCAGACATCGGGAGGGCACTGAAGCTTTCTTT. It codes for CASRHREGTEAFF.

This sequence joins TRBV28 and TRBJ1-1, with 8 bases aligning to TRBD1. CDR1 is MDHEN and CDR2 is SYDVKM in the germline V gene. With 1 base clipped from V and 4 bases from J, the junction kept 5 bases outside the gene matches. This CDR3 region has 15 residues. CDR3 sequence reads: CASSLSGQAGTEAFF. CDR3 coding DNA: TGTGCCAGCAGTTTATCGGGACAGGCGGGCACTGAAGCTTTCTTT.

The chain has TRBV30 and TRBJ2-6; D unresolved. CDR3 length: 12 amino acids. The V end was cut by 2 bases, the J end by 7 bases, with 6 bases between. CDR1 is GTSNPN, CDR2 SVGIG, per germline (reference sequence). The CDR3 region has the DNA TGTGCCTGGAGTCCCGGTGCCAACGTCCTGACTTTC. This gives the protein CAWSPGANVLTF. The variable domain in full, with the rest retrieved from reference TRBV30 and TRBJ2-6, is SQTIHQWPATLVQPVGSPLSLECTVEGTSNPNLYWYRQAAGRGLQLLFYSVGIGQISSEVPQNLSASRPQDRQFILSSKKLLLSDSGFYLCAWSPGANVLTFGAGSRLTVL.